This section outlines one TCR beta chain sequence together with its context. This specimen belongs to a study of blood T cell repertoires in COVID-19. During the 2 weeks before they entered the study, exposed participants had met someone with a PCR-confirmed or clinician-diagnosed COVID-19 case. Sequencing was performed with immunoSEQ multiplex PCR; in TCRdb, only in-frame clones are kept and a portion is missing. Of 120,000 to 150,000 clones listed, 84% were seen once; the top ten hold around 5.4%. The CDR3 contains 22 residues. The V and J ends lost 1 base and 0 bases respectively, with 27 bases between them. Germline lookup yields CDR1 LGHDT and CDR2 YNNKEL (reference sequence).

This TCR was sampled from a woman between 45 and 60 years old who had been exposed to COVID-19. The sequencing input was PBMCs or T cells enriched from blood (not recorded which). The J gene is TRBJ2-2, the V gene TRBV3-1 (or the pseudogene TRBV3-2), with D possibly being TRBD1 (5 bases). CDR3 coding DNA: TGTGCCAGCAGCCAAGCTTGGGCCAGGGCTCCCCGGAAAAATTCGAACACCGGGGAGCTGTTTTTT. Translation gives CASSQAWARAPRKNSNTGELFF.